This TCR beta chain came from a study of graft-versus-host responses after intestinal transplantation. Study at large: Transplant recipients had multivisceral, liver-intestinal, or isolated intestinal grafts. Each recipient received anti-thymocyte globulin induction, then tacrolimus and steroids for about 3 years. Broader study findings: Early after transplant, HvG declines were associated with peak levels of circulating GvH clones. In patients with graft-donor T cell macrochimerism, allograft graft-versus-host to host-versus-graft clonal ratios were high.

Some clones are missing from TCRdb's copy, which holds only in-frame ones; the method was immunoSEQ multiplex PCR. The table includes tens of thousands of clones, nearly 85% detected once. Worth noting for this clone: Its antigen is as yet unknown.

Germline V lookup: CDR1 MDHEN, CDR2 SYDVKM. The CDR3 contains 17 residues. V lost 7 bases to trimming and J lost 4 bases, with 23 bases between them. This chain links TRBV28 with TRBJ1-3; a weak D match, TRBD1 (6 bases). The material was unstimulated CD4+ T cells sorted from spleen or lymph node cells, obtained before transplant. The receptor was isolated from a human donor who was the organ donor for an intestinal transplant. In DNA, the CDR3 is TGTGCCAGCATGGGGGCGGACGTGGGAGGGGAAGGAAACACCATATATTTT. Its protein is CASMGADVGGEGNTIYF.